The 25 T cell receptor beta chains in this list originate from one sample, sequenced in a study of cytomegalovirus exposure and HLA in healthy donors. With 60 Vbeta and 13 Jbeta primers, the PCR was carried out. Sequenced by immunoSEQ multiplex PCR; TCRdb stores in-frame clones only, minus some. The sample shows around 120,000 clones, approximately 80% of them seen only once. The sample comprised PBMCs. Source of these receptors: a male donor in good health and CMV-seronegative.

J is TRBJ2-5 and V is TRBV7-6; no clear D. The J call may not be correct, given that the DNA end is closer to TRBJ2-7. The CDR3 is 13 residues long. Germline loops: CDR1 SGHVS, CDR2 FNYEAQ. The CDR3 protein is CASSLGRGYEQYF. DNA for the CDR3: TGTGCCAGCAGCTTAGGGAGAGGCTACGAGCAGTACTTC.

V and J are TRBV23-1 and TRBJ2-2, with 8 bases aligning to TRBD1. TRBV23-1 has ORF status, its function being uncertain. The CDR3 is made up of 21 amino acids. The V segment lost 0 bases and the J segment 6 bases; nucleotides outside the gene matches: 21. The CDR3 sequence: CASSQSVHRGDNRVRPGELFF. The CDR3 DNA reads as TGCGCCAGCAGTCAATCGGTTCACAGGGGGGACAATCGTGTTAGGCCCGGGGAGCTGTTTTTT.

The rearrangement uses TRBV9 and TRBJ2-1; 11 nucleotides align to TRBD2. Per germline, CDR1 SGDLS and CDR2 YYNGEE. With V trimmed by 3 bases and J by 4 bases, 6 bases remained unmatched. CDR3 length equals 16 residues. CDR3 DNA sequence: TGTGCCAGCAGCGAAGCTAGCGGGGGGACGTACAATGAGCAGTTCTTC. It translates to CASSEASGGTYNEQFF.

This clone was counted once. This sequence joins TRBV2 and TRBJ2-5; 9 bases match TRBD1. This CDR3 is built from 14 residues. Germline assignment: CDR1 SNHLY and CDR2 FYNNEI. V lost 6 bases and J lost 5; bases outside the gene matches: 7. CDR3 DNA: TGTGCCAGCAGGCGGGACAGGGCATCCGAGACCCAGTACTTC. It codes for CASRRDRASETQYF.

The rearrangement uses TRBV6-5 and TRBJ1-2, with 7 bases fitting TRBD1. This CDR3 region has 13 residues. Germline assignment: CDR1 MNHEY and CDR2 SVGAGI. V gave up 6 bases and J gave up 6 bases; unmatched junction bases: 7. The CDR3 region has the DNA TGTGCCAGCAGGTCGAGACAGGGTGATGGCTACACCTTC. Translating gives CASRSRQGDGYTF.

The rearrangement links TRBV7-8 to TRBJ1-5; perhaps TRBD1 as D (5 bases). The length of the CDR3 is 14 residues. Germline CDR1 is SGHVS and CDR2 is FQNEAQ. Trimming stripped 2 bases from V and 3 bases from J, with 8 bases between. The chain's CDR3 is CASSLRGNNQPQHF. In nucleotides, the CDR3 is TGTGCCAGCAGCTTACGGGGGAACAATCAGCCCCAGCATTTT.

This chain links TRBV14 with TRBJ2-7; 10 bases fit TRBD1. V was clipped by 1 base and J by 5 bases; unmatched bases: 14. Per germline, CDR1 SGHDN and CDR2 FVKESK. The CDR3 runs 18 residues. This CDR3 reads CASSQAGDLGDRGHEQYF. The CDR3 DNA reads as TGTGCCAGCAGCCAAGCGGGAGACCTGGGGGACAGGGGTCACGAGCAGTACTTC.

The V and J genes are TRBV30 and TRBJ2-7; perhaps TRBD2 as D (6 bases). Per germline, CDR1 GTSNPN and CDR2 SVGIG (reference sequence). CDR3 length equals 14 residues. Trimming removed 6 bases from V and 12 bases from J, with 27 bases in between. CDR3 amino acids: CACHAGGGGSIWYF. CDR3 DNA sequence: TGTGCCTGCCACGCCGGGGGAGGCGGTTCAATTTGGTACTTC.

This chain's CDR3 is CAWSSSRGLAEKLFF. In DNA, the CDR3 is TGTGCCTGGAGCTCCTCCAGGGGATTGGCTGAAAAACTGTTTTTT. The genes are TRBV30 and TRBJ1-4; D possibly corresponds to TRBD1 (6 bases). Deletions cut 3 bases from V and 7 bases from J, with 18 bases between. Germline CDR1 GTSNPN, CDR2 SVGIG (reference sequence). The CDR3 is 15 amino acids.

This chain uses TRBV9 with TRBJ1-4; 10 bases map to TRBD1. Germline CDR1 SGDLS, CDR2 YYNGEE. With V trimmed by 0 bases and J by 4 bases, 12 bases remained unmatched. The CDR3 loop spans 19 amino acids. In DNA form, the CDR3 reads TGTGCCAGCAGCGTAGGGTTACCGACAGGGGGCGAGGTTAATGAAAAACTGTTTTTT. Translated, it gives CASSVGLPTGGEVNEKLFF. Combining the CDR3 with reference TRBV9 and TRBJ1-4 gives the whole variable domain DSGVTQTPKHLITATGQRVTLRCSPRSGDLSVYWYQQSLDQGLQFLIQYYNGEERAKGNILERFSAQQFPDLHSELNLSSLELGDSALYFCASSVGLPTGGEVNEKLFFGSGTQLSVL.

V gene TRBV5-1 combines with J gene TRBJ2-1; 12 nucleotides match TRBD2. Looked up from germline, CDR1 is SGHRS and CDR2 is YFSETQ. V trimming: 4 bases; J trimming: 5 bases; junction bases outside the gene matches: 1. This CDR3 has 14 amino acids. CDR3 DNA: TGCGCCAGCAGCCGGACTAGCGGGGACAATGAGCAGTTCTTC. Translating it yields CASSRTSGDNEQFF.

The CDR3 nucleotides are TGTGCCAGCAGCCCCCCTTCATCCTACGAGCAGTACTTC. It yields the protein CASSPPSSYEQYF. J is TRBJ2-5 and V is TRBV11-2; D gene uncertain. TRBJ2-7 matches the DNA end more closely, so the J call is doubtful. The V gene's germline CDR1 is SGHAT and CDR2 FQNNGV. The CDR3 covers 13 residues.

V usage is TRBV4-1 and J usage is TRBJ2-6, with TRBD1 identical over 7 bases. CDR3 length: 18 residues. V shed 0 bases, J shed 4 bases, and the junction held 9 bases outside the gene matches. Per the germline V gene, CDR1 is MGHRA and CDR2 is YSYEKL. CDR3 DNA: TGCGCCAGCAGCCAAGATAAAGGGGGCGTAGCAGGGGCCAACGTCCTGACTTTC. Its protein product is CASSQDKGGVAGANVLTF.

The chain joins TRBV6-4 to TRBJ2-2; unclear D gene. From germline, CDR1 is MRHNA and CDR2 SNTAGT. The CDR3 contains 14 residues. Trimming stripped 0 bases from V and 3 bases from J, with 5 bases between. The CDR3 DNA is TGTGCCAGCAGTGACTCGGCGGACACCGGGGAGCTGTTTTTT. The encoded protein is CASSDSADTGELFF.

The chain combines TRBV9 with TRBJ1-4; D may be TRBD1 (5 bases). CDR1 and CDR2 from the germline V gene are SGDLS and YYNGEE. The CDR3 spans 16 residues. V gave up 0 bases and J gave up 10 bases, with 19 bases separating them. The CDR3 protein is CASSVGREKGKVKLFF. In nucleotides, the CDR3 is TGTGCCAGCAGCGTAGGTAGGGAAAAGGGGAAGGTAAAACTGTTTTTT.

This chain joins TRBV18 and TRBJ2-5; D unclear. V lost 1 base, J lost 2 bases, and 8 bases lay in between. This CDR3 is 14 amino acids long. Germline CDR1 and CDR2: KGHSH and LQKENI. CDR3 region: CASSPLEEQETQYF. For the CDR3, the DNA is TGTGCCAGCTCACCACTCGAGGAACAAGAGACCCAGTACTTC.

The DNA of the CDR3 is TGTGCCAGCTCGACAGGGGAAAAACTGTTTTTT. It is translated as CASSTGEKLFF. V gene TRBV18 combines with J gene TRBJ1-4; 7 bases are shared with TRBD1. The CDR3 has 11 amino acids. Germline CDR1 is KGHSH and CDR2 is LQKENI. V lost 6 bases to trimming and J lost 8 bases; unmatched junction nucleotides: 0.

The rearrangement joins TRBV5-5 to TRBJ1-5; D gene uncertain. This CDR3 is 15 amino acids long. Looked up from germline, CDR1 is SGHKS and CDR2 is YYEKEE (reference sequence). V lost 1 base, J lost 6 bases, and 14 bases lay in between. CDR3: CASSLIERAGQPQHF. The CDR3 coding sequence is TGTGCCAGCAGCTTGATTGAGAGGGCTGGTCAGCCCCAGCATTTT.

The V and J genes are TRBV13 and TRBJ2-1; the match to TRBD2 covers 10 bases. The CDR3 is 15 residues long. Germline V CDR1 and CDR2: PRHDT, FYEKMQ (reference sequence). The ends lost 2 bases at V and 6 bases at J; junction bases unmatched: 4. This CDR3 is CASSLSGLASNEQFF. As DNA, the CDR3 is TGTGCCAGCAGCTTATCGGGACTAGCGAGCAATGAGCAGTTCTTC.

The rearrangement joins TRBV7-9 to TRBJ1-4; unclear D gene. Deletions cut 3 bases from V and 7 bases from J, with 24 bases between. The V gene's germline CDR1 is SEHNR and CDR2 FQNEAQ (reference sequence). This CDR3 has 18 residues. In DNA form, the CDR3 reads TGTGCCAGCAGCTTCGGTCTTAGCGGTAACCGAGGCAGTGAAAAACTGTTTTTT. As protein: CASSFGLSGNRGSEKLFF.

V gene TRBV5-4 combines with J gene TRBJ2-5, with 8 bases aligning to TRBD2. The CDR3 totals 16 residues. V shed 4 bases and J 4 bases; nucleotides not matched to a gene: 12. The germline V gene has CDR1 SGHNT and CDR2 YYREEE (reference sequence). The CDR3 sequence: CASSPAGTRAAETQYF. CDR3 nucleotides: TGTGCCAGCAGCCCCGCTGGGACTAGAGCGGCAGAGACCCAGTACTTC.

This chain connects TRBV7-2 to TRBJ2-1; 10 bases are a match to TRBD2. The J segment lost 10 bases and the V segment lost 2 bases, leaving 8 bases of the junction unmatched. The CDR3 consists of 15 residues. In germline, CDR1 is SGHTA, CDR2 FQGNSA. The DNA of the CDR3 is TGTGCCAGCAGCTTAAGAGCGGGAGGGGGATGGGAGCAGTTCTTC. It specifies CASSLRAGGGWEQFF.

The chain is built from TRBV28 and TRBJ2-2; 7 nucleotides line up with TRBD1. This CDR3 has 21 amino acids. CDR1 and CDR2 from the germline V gene are MDHEN and SYDVKM. After removal of 0 bases from V and 1 base from J, the junction contained 17 bases not matched to a gene. The CDR3: CASSLWITGAERSRNTGELFF. The CDR3 nucleotides are TGTGCCAGCAGTTTATGGATAACAGGGGCGGAGAGGAGCAGGAACACCGGGGAGCTGTTTTTT. The full variable domain, in which reference TRBV28 and TRBJ2-2 provide the parts outside the CDR3, is DVKVTQSSRYLVKRTGEKVFLECVQDMDHENMFWYRQDPGLGLRLIYFSYDVKMKEKGDIPEGYSVSREKKERFSLILESASTNQTSMYLCASSLWITGAERSRNTGELFFGEGSRLTVL.

The rearrangement uses TRBV11-2 and TRBJ2-3; tentative D call: TRBD2 (9 bases). The V gene lost 1 base and the J gene lost 0 bases, with 17 bases spanning the gap. The CDR3 extends over 18 amino acids. The V gene's germline CDR1 is SGHAT and CDR2 FQNNGV. CDR3 region: CASSLGRGRGGSTDTQYF. The DNA of the CDR3 is TGTGCCAGCAGCTTAGGCAGGGGGCGGGGGGGGAGCACAGATACGCAGTATTTT.

The gene calls are TRBV11-2 and TRBJ1-1; perhaps TRBD1 as D (5 bases). The CDR3 totals 13 residues. Trimming pared 4 bases from V and 6 bases from J, leaving 12 bases between. Germline loops: CDR1 SGHAT, CDR2 FQNNGV. The CDR3 sequence is CASSSGTYSEAFF. CDR3 in DNA: TGTGCCAGCAGCTCGGGGACTTATTCTGAAGCTTTCTTT.